This TCR beta chain was retrieved from a study of T cell clonotyping in hematopoietic cell transplantation. CDR1 and CDR2 from the germline V gene are MNHEY and SMNVEV (reference sequence). V dropped 5 bases and J dropped 6; count of bases not matched to a gene: 9. The CDR3 is 15 amino acids. About this clone: What it recognizes is unknown.

Assay used: immunoSEQ multiplex PCR; TCRdb lists only in-frame clones, some missing. The table records about 2,100 clones, 90% to 95% of them present only once. Study conclusions and caveats: Broader posttransplant TCR repertoire diversity was predicted by graft donor and pretransplant recipient Inverse Simpson Index values. Few recipient clonotypes overlapped donors; over 97% were de novo at given depth. Cells were unsorted, so CD4 and CD8 contributions were not separated. Pathologically expanded recipient clonotypes increased progressively from day 30 to day 180 as diversity fell.

The sequenced sample consisted of peripheral blood mononuclear cells. This TCR was recovered from a man between 50 and 59 years old in good health. Some clones in this sample may be carry-over from other donors' samples. The chain employs TRBV27 and TRBJ2-3; 9 bases match TRBD1. DNA of the CDR3: TGTGCCAGCAGTATGGGACAGGGTAGGGACGATACGCAGTATTTT. The encoded protein is CASSMGQGRDDTQYF.